A single sample gave rise to the 29 T cell receptor beta chains below, sequenced in a study of T cell repertoires in cytomegalovirus infection (dated by TCRdb to 2018 to 2020). Sequencing was carried out with an Illumina HiSeq 1500. TCRdb trimmed public reads at Q25 via fastp, called clones via MiXCR and kept in-frame beta chains. Every CDR3 protein is listed once, alongside the most common genes and DNA of its rows. Present in this sample are about 490,000 distinct CDR3 sequences, roughly 12% of which were seen just once. The top ten clones comprise roughly 10% of the sample. Source material: PBMCs. The receptors shown here come from a human donor in good health (CMV status not recorded). Some clones in this sample may be carry-over from other donors' samples.

V and J are TRBV14 and TRBJ2-7, with D uncertain. From germline, CDR1 is SGHDN and CDR2 FVKESK. The CDR3 has 14 residues. V was trimmed by 1 base and J by 3 bases, leaving 10 bases between them. CDR3 amino acids: CASSQASGDYEQYF. In DNA, the CDR3 is TGTGCCAGCAGCCAAGCCTCTGGGGACTACGAGCAGTACTTC.

The sample holds many counts of this clonotype. The chain is built from TRBV7-9 and TRBJ1-5; TRBD1 might be the D (6 bases). This CDR3 has 15 amino acids. Germline V gives CDR1 SEHNR, CDR2 FQNEAQ (reference sequence). The V end lost 4 bases, the J end lost 3 bases, and 13 bases lay between the germline ends. The CDR3 nucleotides are TGTGCCAGCAGCTCTACAGGGAGGTTCAATCAGCCCCAGCATTTT. Translated, it gives CASSSTGRFNQPQHF.

V and J are TRBV13 and TRBJ2-1; 8 nucleotides match TRBD2. V trimming: 1 base; J trimming: 4 bases; junction bases outside the gene matches: 12. Per germline, CDR1 PRHDT and CDR2 FYEKMQ (reference sequence). The CDR3 runs 18 residues. DNA for the CDR3: TGTGCCAGCAGCTTAGCCCTCCAAGCGGGAGCCCAATACAATGAGCAGTTCTTC. Translated, it gives CASSLALQAGAQYNEQFF.

At least ten counts were recorded for this clonotype. V is TRBV5-1 and J is TRBJ1-4; TRBD1 is a possible D gene (6 bases). The germline V gene encodes CDR1 SGHRS and CDR2 YFSETQ. The CDR3 extends over 14 amino acids. The V gene lost 3 bases and the J gene lost 0 bases, with 6 bases spanning the gap. The CDR3 is CASSWTATNEKLFF. The CDR3 bases are TGCGCCAGCAGCTGGACAGCAACTAATGAAAAACTGTTTTTT.

This clonotype occurred a few times. The chain is built from TRBV11-2 and TRBJ1-2; no reliable D call. The germline CDR1 and CDR2 sequences are SGHAT and FQNNGV. The CDR3 totals 16 residues. Deletions cut 0 bases from V and 0 bases from J, with 11 bases between. The CDR3: CASSLERTTSNYGYTF. CDR3 nucleotide sequence: TGTGCCAGCAGCTTAGAACGTACCACTTCTAACTATGGCTACACCTTC.

This clonotype was detected ten times or more. The genes are TRBV11-3 and TRBJ2-1; 12 bases are shared with TRBD2. The J segment lost 6 bases and the V segment lost 6 bases, leaving 3 bases of the junction unmatched. CDR1 SGHNT and CDR2 YENEEA come from the germline V gene. This CDR3 is 14 amino acids long. The CDR3 bases are TGTGCCAGCAGTTCGGGACTAGCGGGCAATGAGCAGTTCTTC. Residues: CASSSGLAGNEQFF.

This clonotype was detected a few times. The V gene is TRBV12-5, the J gene TRBJ2-5, with D perhaps TRBD1 (5 bases). The CDR3 is 12 amino acids. V was cut by 7 bases and J by 2 bases, with 8 bases left in between. The germline gives CDR1 LGHNT, CDR2 FRNRAP. This chain's CDR3 is CASAQGQETQYF. The CDR3, as DNA: TGTGCTAGTGCCCAGGGTCAAGAGACCCAGTACTTC.

Concerning this clonotype itself: Being one base from a much bigger clone, this may be a read error. The chain combines TRBV6-5 with TRBJ2-7, with 7 bases identical to TRBD2. Germline V gives CDR1 MNHEY, CDR2 SVGAGI. The CDR3 runs 14 residues. The CDR3: CASTHGGSEDERYF. The CDR3 DNA follows: TGTGCCAGCACCCACGGGGGGAGTGAAGACGAGCGGTACTTC.

This clonotype occurred a few times. The V gene is TRBV11-3, the J gene TRBJ2-1; D gene uncertain. There are 13 residues in the CDR3. CDR1 SGHNT and CDR2 YENEEA come from the germline V gene. V lost 3 bases, J lost 9 bases, and 12 bases lay in between. CDR3 sequence (DNA): TGTGCCAGCAGCTTCGACCCCATCGGTGAGCAGTTCTTC. Translating it yields CASSFDPIGEQFF.

This clonotype was observed a handful of times. V is TRBV20-1 and J is TRBJ2-7; D is possibly TRBD2 (6 bases). Germline loops: CDR1 DFQATT, CDR2 SNEGSKA (reference sequence). The CDR3 has 15 amino acids. Between the trimmed V and J ends, which lost 3 bases and 4 bases, there was a span of 19 bases. CDR3 coding DNA: TGCAGTGCTAGTGGGCACGGGGGAGGAAGGTACGAGCAGTACTTC. It is translated as CSASGHGGGRYEQYF.

The chain recombines TRBV2 with TRBJ1-1; 7 bases align to TRBD1. J lost 4 bases, V lost 8 bases, and 7 bases had no gene match. The CDR3 has 13 amino acids. The germline CDR1 and CDR2 sequences are SNHLY and FYNNEI. The CDR3 region has the DNA TGTGCCAGCTCACAGGGGCCTGGCACTGAAGCTTTCTTT. Translation gives CASSQGPGTEAFF.

This clonotype was observed many times. The V call is TRBV7-3, the J call TRBJ2-3; the D gene is possibly TRBD1 (6 bases). CDR3 length equals 13 residues. Per the germline V gene, CDR1 is SGHTA and CDR2 is FQGTGA. The germline V and J ends were trimmed by 5 bases and 6 bases, with 12 bases remaining between them. The CDR3 DNA reads as TGTGCCAGCAGCCCGCTACAGGGCGATACGCAGTATTTT. Its protein product is CASSPLQGDTQYF.

This clonotype was detected ten times or more. The chain is built from TRBV19 and TRBJ1-2, with TRBD1 matching 10 bases. Germline lookup yields CDR1 LNHDA and CDR2 SQIVND (reference sequence). V shed 11 bases and J 6 bases; nucleotides not matched to a gene: 15. The CDR3 spans 15 residues. CDR3 DNA: TGTGCCTGCAAACCCCCGGGACAGGGGTGGGATGGCTACACCTTC. It translates to CACKPPGQGWDGYTF.

Many counts were recorded for this clonotype. The chain has TRBV7-9 and TRBJ1-4, with 10 bases lining up with TRBD1. Unmatched junction bases numbered 8, after V lost 4 bases and J lost 3 bases. CDR1 and CDR2 (germline): SEHNR, FQNEAQ (reference sequence). This CDR3 is 17 amino acids long. CDR3 in amino acids: CASSSRDRGVANEKLFF. The CDR3 DNA is TGTGCCAGCAGCTCCCGGGACAGGGGTGTCGCTAATGAAAAACTGTTTTTT.

This clonotype was seen many times. V is TRBV6-5 and J is TRBJ2-5, with D tentatively TRBD2 (7 bases). The V gene lost 6 bases and the J gene lost 5 bases, with 19 bases spanning the gap. The CDR3 spans 15 residues. The germline CDR1 and CDR2 sequences are MNHEY and SVGAGI. The CDR3 here is CASSYRDYQGETQYF. As DNA, the CDR3 is TGTGCCAGCAGCTACCGGGACTACCAGGGGGAGACCCAGTACTTC.

There are a few counts of this clonotype. CDR3: CSATQRSGKSYNEQFF. For the CDR3, the DNA is TGCAGTGCTACCCAGCGCTCAGGGAAATCCTACAATGAGCAGTTCTTC. The chain joins TRBV20-1 to TRBJ2-1; possible D gene TRBD1, 5 bases. The CDR3 consists of 16 residues. V shed 4 bases and J shed 1 base, with 17 bases lying between them. Germline loops: CDR1 DFQATT, CDR2 SNEGSKA (reference sequence).

This clonotype was seen a few times. The rearrangement joins TRBV4-1 to TRBJ1-2, with 8 bases aligning to TRBD1. Germline loops: CDR1 MGHRA, CDR2 YSYEKL. With 1 base clipped from V and 0 bases from J, the junction kept 7 bases outside the gene matches. The CDR3 length is 17 residues. The CDR3: CASSQVSGQGANYGYTF. The DNA for the CDR3 is TGCGCCAGCAGCCAAGTCAGTGGACAGGGTGCTAACTATGGCTACACCTTC.

This clonotype has just a few counts. The CDR3 sequence is CSARDINYGYTF. CDR3 in DNA: TGCAGTGCTCGGGACATTAACTATGGCTACACCTTC. This chain links TRBV20-1 with TRBJ1-2, with a weak D call TRBD1 (6 bases). This CDR3 contains 12 residues. The V gene lost 5 bases and the J gene lost 1 base, with 8 bases spanning the gap. CDR1 and CDR2 from the germline V gene are DFQATT and SNEGSKA (reference sequence).

This clonotype was seen ten or more times. The chain couples TRBV12-3 or TRBV12-4 to TRBJ1-1; tentatively, D is TRBD1 (5 bases). Deletions cut 6 bases from V and 4 bases from J, with 24 bases between. The CDR3 spans 17 residues. CDR3 sequence (DNA): TGTGCCAGCAGCAGACCACCAGGGCTTGGGTTTAGCACTGAAGCTTTCTTT. Translation gives CASSRPPGLGFSTEAFF.

This clonotype was recorded a few times. The chain is built from TRBV5-1 and TRBJ2-5, with D possibly matching TRBD2 (6 bases). Trimming took off 4 bases at V and 4 bases at J, with 14 bases between the two ends. The CDR3 totals 14 residues. The germline gives CDR1 SGHRS, CDR2 YFSETQ. The CDR3 protein is CASSRDLGGETQYF. The DNA for the CDR3 is TGCGCCAGCAGCCGGGACTTGGGCGGAGAGACCCAGTACTTC.

This clonotype was observed a handful of times. V gene TRBV3-1 combines with J gene TRBJ1-1; D is unclear. The ends were cut back, 1 base at V and 7 bases at J, with 13 bases in the middle. This CDR3 comprises 14 residues. Germline loops: CDR1 LGHDT, CDR2 YNNKEL (reference sequence). CDR3 sequence (DNA): TGTGCCAGCAGCCAAGCATCGCAGCTCATTGAAGCTTTCTTT. This translates into CASSQASQLIEAFF.

This clonotype occurred many times. The genes are TRBV7-9 and TRBJ2-1, with a weak D call TRBD2 (5 bases). The germline gives CDR1 SEHNR, CDR2 FQNEAQ (reference sequence). Trimming removed 4 bases from V and 9 bases from J, with 22 bases in between. The CDR3 runs to 16 residues. Here the CDR3 DNA reads TGTGCCAGCAGCTCCCGGCGAGGGATTTTGGTGAGTGAGCAGTTCTTC. Translating it yields CASSSRRGILVSEQFF.

This clonotype was recorded at least ten times. This chain joins TRBV2 and TRBJ2-3; D remains ambiguous. V was shortened by 2 bases and J by 6 bases, with 6 bases between the two germline ends. The CDR3 runs to 12 residues. Germline V gene lookup returns CDR1 SNHLY and CDR2 FYNNEI. The CDR3 DNA reads TGTGCCAGCAGTGAATTCGTCGATACGCAGTATTTT. Translating gives CASSEFVDTQYF.

The V call is TRBV3-1, the J call TRBJ2-1, with TRBD1 as a possible D gene (6 bases). V lost 5 bases to trimming and J lost 9 bases, with 14 bases between them. The germline V gene has CDR1 LGHDT and CDR2 YNNKEL (reference sequence). The CDR3 is 13 amino acids. In DNA, the CDR3 is TGTGCCAGCAGCAACACAGGGATGCGTGAGCAGTTCTTC. This encodes CASSNTGMREQFF.

This clonotype was counted many times. The chain uses TRBV6-5 and TRBJ2-1; 7 bases fit TRBD1. The germline V gene has CDR1 MNHEY and CDR2 SVGAGI. The CDR3 sequence is 15 residues long. V gave up 6 bases and J gave up 2 bases; unmatched junction bases: 7. The CDR3 nucleotides are TGTGCCAGCAGACCCGACAGGGTTCCCTACAATGAGCAGTTCTTC. Residues: CASRPDRVPYNEQFF.

This clonotype was recorded at least ten times. The chain uses TRBV9 and TRBJ2-3, with D uncertain. The CDR3 spans 12 residues. Trimming removed 4 bases from V and 3 bases from J, with 6 bases in between. CDR1 and CDR2 from the germline V gene are SGDLS and YYNGEE. Here the CDR3 reads CASSLITDTQYF. As DNA, the CDR3 is TGTGCCAGCAGCTTAATAACAGATACGCAGTATTTT.

Many counts were recorded for this clonotype. The rearrangement joins TRBV7-9 to TRBJ1-1; D might be TRBD1 (6 bases). CDR1 and CDR2 from the germline V gene are SEHNR and FQNEAQ (reference sequence). This CDR3 is built from 14 residues. The V gene lost 5 bases and the J gene lost 1 base, with 11 bases spanning the gap. The CDR3 here is CASSRRQENTEAFF. In nucleotides, the CDR3 is TGTGCCAGCAGCCGTAGACAGGAGAACACTGAAGCTTTCTTT.

This clonotype has a count of ten or more. The chain combines TRBV7-3 with TRBJ2-1, with 7 bases fitting TRBD2. This CDR3 region has 15 residues. The V and J ends lost 3 bases and 0 bases, in that order; junction bases with no gene match: 2. Looked up from germline, CDR1 is SGHTA and CDR2 is FQGTGA. This CDR3 is CASSFSGNSYNEQFF. As DNA, the CDR3 is TGTGCCAGCAGCTTCAGCGGGAACTCCTACAATGAGCAGTTCTTC.

This clonotype has just a few counts. The rearrangement links TRBV14 to TRBJ2-1; 7 nucleotides line up with TRBD1. The CDR3 runs 16 residues. Per germline, CDR1 SGHDN and CDR2 FVKESK. V was clipped by 6 bases and J by 5 bases; unmatched bases: 13. CDR3 DNA: TGTGCCAGCAGTTCTAGATCCGGGACAGAGAACAATGAGCAGTTCTTC. Protein: CASSSRSGTENNEQFF.